The clone carrying this TCR beta chain was recorded at least ten times. Its antigen is still unknown. Trimming shortened V by 5 bases and J by 5 bases, and 18 bases separated the two germline ends. CDR1 and CDR2 from the germline V gene are DFQATT and SNEGSKA (reference sequence). The CDR3 contains 14 residues. Each CDR3 protein is one row after TCRdb ran MiXCR on the 5' RACE reads. The sample has roughly 540,000 distinct CDR3 sequences; about 20% are singletons. The data derive from a study of identical twins. Findings and caveats of the study: Conclusions were drawn cross-sectionally by statistical analysis, without following the same donors.

This sample was shared with a second study, whose subject was T cells expressing NK-cell markers. That study reports: According to the study, TCR beta repertoires originated from sorted CD3+CD56+NKG2C+, CD3+CD56+NKG2C- and CD3+CD56-NKG2C+ T cells. Five or six donors showed dominant NKG2C+ clonotypes comprising roughly 1.0-7.0% of their CD8+ T cells.

The specimen was CD4+ T cells sorted from blood. This TCR was sampled from a woman aged 18-29 years in good health. The chain carries TRBV20-1 and TRBJ1-2, with TRBD1 as a possible D gene (6 bases). Here the CDR3 DNA reads TGCAGTGCTGGCACGTGGGGGCGAGGGTATGGCTACACCTTC. It encodes CSAGTWGRGYGYTF.